The 20 T cell receptor beta chains listed next were all sequenced from one sample in a study of response to subunit inactivated influenza vaccine. MiXCR, run by TCRdb on the RT-PCR reads, gives a single entry per CDR3 protein. The table has about 180,000 distinct CDR3 sequences, roughly 10% seen once. The starting material was CD8+ T cells sorted from PBMCs, obtained around 2 years after vaccination. These receptors were collected from a man in his fifties or sixties who received an inactivated influenza vaccine.

The table lists this clonotype with many counts. The rearrangement links TRBV14 to TRBJ2-3; unclear D gene. The V end was cut by 2 bases, the J end by 4 bases, with 10 bases between. This CDR3 comprises 14 residues. CDR1 and CDR2 (germline): SGHDN, FVKESK. DNA for the CDR3: TGTGCCAGCAGCCAATGGACGGGCGCAGATACGCAGTATTTT. Translation: CASSQWTGADTQYF. The full variable domain, rest sourced from reference TRBV14 and TRBJ2-3, is EAGVTQFPSHSVIEKGQTVTLRCDPISGHDNLYWYRRVMGKEIKFLLHFVKESKQDESGMPNNRFLAERTGGTYSTLKVQPAELEDSGVYFCASSQWTGADTQYFGPGTRLTVL.

This clonotype came up a few times. The chain uses TRBV27 and TRBJ2-5, with TRBD1 as a possible D gene (6 bases). The CDR3 runs 13 residues. V dropped 3 bases and J dropped 7 bases, with 12 bases sitting between them. Germline CDR1 MNHEY, CDR2 SMNVEV (reference sequence). In DNA, the CDR3 is TGTGCCAGCAGTTTGGGGGCCTCCGGGACCCAGTACTTC. It specifies CASSLGASGTQYF.

This clonotype occurred many times. The chain recombines TRBV2 with TRBJ2-7; 8 bases are shared with TRBD2. With V trimmed by 2 bases and J by 3 bases, 3 bases remained unmatched. This CDR3 spans 14 amino acids. Germline-derived CDR1 and CDR2 are SNHLY and FYNNEI. The CDR3, as DNA: TGTGCCAGCAGTGAATTAGCGGGATACTACGAGCAGTACTTC. It specifies CASSELAGYYEQYF.

The sample holds a few counts of this clonotype. V usage is TRBV20-1 and J usage is TRBJ2-1; D not resolved. Trimming cost V 0 bases and J 8 bases, with 11 bases left between them. Germline lookup yields CDR1 DFQATT and CDR2 SNEGSKA (reference sequence). There are 13 residues in the CDR3. The CDR3 sequence is CSARDLLIDEQFF. For the CDR3, the DNA is TGCAGTGCTAGAGATCTCTTGATCGATGAGCAGTTCTTC.

This clonotype was counted only a few times. The CDR3 DNA is TGTGCCAGCAGTGAAATCCGGGACAGGGGCCTCAATGAGCAGTTCTTC. Its translation is CASSEIRDRGLNEQFF. The V and J genes are TRBV6-1 and TRBJ2-1; 10 bases align to TRBD1. Germline values: CDR1 MNHNS, CDR2 SASEGT. The V gene end was trimmed by 2 bases and the J gene end by 6 bases; junction bases not matched to a gene: 7. This CDR3 region has 16 residues.

Many counts were recorded for this clonotype. V usage is TRBV6-2 or TRBV6-3 and J usage is TRBJ2-1; tentative D call: TRBD1 (6 bases). CDR1 is MNHEY and CDR2 is SVGEGT in the germline V gene. Trimming removed 4 bases from V and 5 bases from J, with 15 bases in between. The CDR3 covers 15 residues. As DNA, the CDR3 is TGTGCCAGCAGTTGGGCTATGGGGGCCCACAATGAGCAGTTCTTC. Translating gives CASSWAMGAHNEQFF.

This clonotype was counted between two and nine times. V usage is TRBV2 and J usage is TRBJ2-7, with TRBD1 matching 7 bases. The CDR3 has 13 amino acids. The J segment lost 2 bases and the V segment lost 7 bases, leaving 5 bases of the junction unmatched. Germline-derived CDR1 and CDR2 are SNHLY and FYNNEI. In DNA form, the CDR3 reads TGTGCCAGCATGGGGACAGTTACCTACGAGCAGTACTTC. Translation gives CASMGTVTYEQYF.

This chain connects TRBV7-9 to TRBJ2-7; the D is unclear. From germline, CDR1 is SEHNR and CDR2 FQNEAQ (reference sequence). Trimming took 1 base from V and 2 from J, leaving 12 bases between them. The length of the CDR3 is 15 residues. In DNA form, the CDR3 reads TGTGCCAGCAGCTTAGTTGCCTCAAACACCTACGAGCAGTACTTC. This codes for CASSLVASNTYEQYF.

A few counts support this clonotype. The chain uses TRBV12-3 or TRBV12-4 and TRBJ2-1, with TRBD2 as a possible D gene (6 bases). The CDR3 loop spans 15 amino acids. Deletions cut 1 base from V and 0 bases from J, with 7 bases between. CDR3 loop: CASSLGRGSYNEQFF. DNA of the CDR3: TGTGCCAGCAGTTTAGGGCGGGGCTCCTACAATGAGCAGTTCTTC.

This rearrangement joins TRBV6-2 or TRBV6-3 to TRBJ2-7; the D gene is possibly TRBD1 (5 bases). The CDR3 length is 13 residues. V dropped 8 bases and J dropped 1 base, with 12 bases sitting between them. CDR1 MNHEY and CDR2 SVGEGT come from the germline V gene. In DNA, the CDR3 is TGTGCCAGCGGACAACTACTATCCTACGAGCAGTACTTC. This codes for CASGQLLSYEQYF.

This clonotype was observed a handful of times. The chain carries TRBV5-4 and TRBJ1-4, with a weak D call TRBD1 (5 bases). Germline V gene sequence: CDR1 SGHNT, CDR2 YYREEE (reference sequence). The CDR3 loop spans 15 amino acids. V was trimmed by 4 bases and J by 8 bases, leaving 18 bases between them. In DNA form, the CDR3 reads TGTGCCAGCAGCCAAGGTCCAGGGTCCCAAGAAAAACTGTTTTTT. This gives the protein CASSQGPGSQEKLFF.

In its sample, this clonotype was seen a few times. The chain combines TRBV28 with TRBJ2-7; possibly TRBD2 for D (6 bases). Deletions cut 6 bases from V and 0 bases from J, with 15 bases between. CDR1 is MDHEN and CDR2 is SYDVKM in the germline V gene. The CDR3 contains 15 residues. The DNA for the CDR3 is TGTGCCAGCAGCCTACCTCTAGCGAGCTCCTACGAGCAGTACTTC. This sequence encodes CASSLPLASSYEQYF. Drawing the rest from reference TRBV28 and TRBJ2-7, the complete variable domain is DVKVTQSSRYLVKRTGEKVFLECVQDMDHENMFWYRQDPGLGLRLIYFSYDVKMKEKGDIPEGYSVSREKKERFSLILESASTNQTSMYLCASSLPLASSYEQYFGPGTRLTVT.

This clonotype was picked up a small number of times. The chain is built from TRBV5-1 and TRBJ1-2; 7 bases match TRBD1. Trimming at V came to 3 bases and at J to 0 bases, leaving 5 bases not matched to a gene. From germline, CDR1 is SGHRS and CDR2 YFSETQ. The CDR3 is 15 residues long. This chain's CDR3 is CASSSTGATNYGYTF. In DNA form, the CDR3 reads TGCGCCAGCAGCTCTACAGGGGCGACTAACTATGGCTACACCTTC.

The chain combines TRBV5-1 with TRBJ1-1, with TRBD1 as a possible D gene (5 bases). The CDR3 has 14 amino acids. Trimming took off 1 base at V and 4 bases at J, with 11 bases between the two ends. Looked up from germline, CDR1 is SGHRS and CDR2 is YFSETQ. The CDR3, as DNA: TGCGCCAGCAGCTTGACGCAGGGTACCACTGAAGCTTTCTTT. Translated, it gives CASSLTQGTTEAFF.

This clonotype was seen repeatedly, ten times or more. The chain has TRBV12-3 or TRBV12-4 and TRBJ2-1; TRBD1 matches 7 bases. This CDR3 contains 12 residues. V dropped 5 bases and J dropped 9; count of bases not matched to a gene: 4. The CDR3 nucleotides read TGTGCCAGCAGTCCGACAGGGCCTGAGCAGTTCTTC. This codes for CASSPTGPEQFF.

This clonotype was seen repeatedly, ten times or more. The chain combines TRBV24-1 with TRBJ2-2; D is tentatively TRBD1 or TRBD2 (5 bases each). CDR3 size: 15 residues. V lost 9 bases and J 1 base, leaving 14 bases between the germline ends. CDR1 KGHDR and CDR2 SFDVKD come from the germline V gene. CDR3 loop: CATGWGTENTGELFF. CDR3 nucleotide sequence: TGTGCCACCGGATGGGGGACCGAGAACACCGGGGAGCTGTTTTTT.

The chain carries TRBV6-1 and TRBJ2-7, with D possibly TRBD2 on 7 matching bases. The CDR3 extends over 15 amino acids. The germline V gene has CDR1 MNHNS and CDR2 SASEGT. V was trimmed by 7 bases and J by 3 bases, leaving 19 bases between them. CDR3 loop: CASTLGGGSHYEQYF. The CDR3 bases are TGTGCCAGCACCTTAGGGGGAGGGTCGCACTACGAGCAGTACTTC.

This clonotype has at least ten counts. The gene calls are TRBV20-1 and TRBJ2-7; D not resolved. V was clipped by 0 bases and J by 0 bases, with 12 bases between them. Germline assignment: CDR1 DFQATT and CDR2 SNEGSKA (reference sequence). The CDR3 sequence is 15 residues long. CDR3 sequence: CSARDRVPLSYEQYF. Here the CDR3 DNA reads TGCAGTGCTAGAGATCGCGTCCCACTCTCCTACGAGCAGTACTTC.

The rearrangement uses TRBV7-9 and TRBJ2-1; 11 bases are a match to TRBD2. Looked up from germline, CDR1 is SEHNR and CDR2 is FQNEAQ (reference sequence). V gave up 8 bases and J gave up 3 bases; unmatched junction bases: 9. The CDR3 extends over 16 amino acids. Here the CDR3 reads CASPPPTSGGYNEQFF. The CDR3 nucleotides are TGTGCCAGCCCTCCCCCAACTAGCGGGGGCTACAATGAGCAGTTCTTC.

The chain recombines TRBV4-2 with TRBJ1-1; TRBD1 agrees at 7 bases. This CDR3 is built from 18 residues. Losses at the gene ends were 2 bases for V and 1 base for J; bases not matched to a gene: 13. Germline loops: CDR1 LGHNA, CDR2 YNFKEQ. CDR3 protein: CASSQYLGTEVTNTEAFF. Here the CDR3 DNA reads TGTGCCAGCAGCCAATACCTCGGGACAGAAGTAACGAACACTGAAGCTTTCTTT.